The 20 T cell receptor beta chains given below trace back to one sample, sequenced in a study of T cells in Graves' hyperthyroidism and ophthalmopathy. RNA transcripts yielded amplified TCR beta CDR3 regions. The HTBI set primed first-round TCR CDR3 RT-PCR. MiXCR, applied by TCRdb to the multiplex PCR reads, yields one record per CDR3 protein. The table includes about 320,000 distinct CDR3 sequences, roughly 17% detected once. The sequenced material came from blood. Every receptor here comes from a young man with Graves' hyperthyroidism.

This clonotype was counted between two and nine times. This chain links TRBV5-1 with TRBJ2-1, with D possibly being TRBD1 or TRBD2 (5 bases each). Germline V gene lookup returns CDR1 SGHRS and CDR2 YFSETQ. The V gene lost 3 bases and the J gene lost 10 bases, with 17 bases spanning the gap. This CDR3 is built from 14 residues. CDR3 DNA sequence: TGCGCCAGCAGCTCTGGGACCCCGGGTGTGGAGCAGTTCTTC. Translation gives CASSSGTPGVEQFF.

This clonotype was observed at least ten times. The chain links TRBV7-9 to TRBJ2-7; 9 bases are shared with TRBD1. The CDR3 is made up of 15 amino acids. Germline CDR1 reads SEHNR; CDR2 reads FQNEAQ (reference sequence). Trimming at V came to 5 bases and at J to 1 base, leaving 6 bases not matched to a gene. CDR3 bases: TGTGCCAGCAGCCACAGTGGGACAGGGTCCTACGAGCAGTACTTC. The encoded protein is CASSHSGTGSYEQYF.

Details on this clonotype: Because the CDR3's place on the DNA is in doubt, the DNA is left out and the CDR3 is given as listed by TCRdb. The chain recombines TRBV12-3 or TRBV12-4 with TRBJ2-5; TRBD2, as called in the table, went unchecked against the DNA. A total of 24 residues make up the CDR3, ends included. The CDR3 loop reads CASTNQTSMYLCASQTGGQETQYF.

The genes are TRBV30 and TRBJ1-1, with D hard to call. CDR3 length: 13 amino acids. Trimming stripped 1 base from V and 1 base from J, with 7 bases between. Germline V gives CDR1 GTSNPN, CDR2 SVGIG (reference sequence). As DNA, the CDR3 is TGTGCCTGGAGTGGGCTGGAGAACACTGAAGCTTTCTTT. Translating it yields CAWSGLENTEAFF.

This clonotype was picked up one time. The rearrangement links TRBV11-1 to TRBJ1-5, with unresolved D. The ends were cut back, 8 bases at V and 3 bases at J, with 11 bases in the middle. Germline values: CDR1 SGHAT, CDR2 FQDESV (reference sequence). The CDR3 has 13 amino acids. The DNA for the CDR3 is TGTGCCAGCGGCCTAACCCACAATCAGCCCCAGCATTTT. This gives the protein CASGLTHNQPQHF.

The chain uses TRBV20-1 and TRBJ1-6; the D gene is possibly TRBD1 (5 bases). Per germline, CDR1 DFQATT and CDR2 SNEGSKA (reference sequence). There are 13 residues in the CDR3. V lost 5 bases, J lost 18 bases, and 23 bases lay in between. CDR3 nucleotides: TGCAGTGCTGTAGCAGGGCGGGGAGTGGATCCCCACTTT. It is translated as CSAVAGRGVDPHF.

This clonotype was seen many times. The chain joins TRBV7-2 to TRBJ2-7, with a weak D call TRBD2 (5 bases). Per the germline V gene, CDR1 is SGHTA and CDR2 is FQGNSA. This CDR3 region has 16 residues. V was clipped by 5 bases and J by 0 bases, with 17 bases between them. CDR3: CASSPRGYPLSYEQYF. As DNA, the CDR3 is TGTGCCAGCAGCCCCCGAGGGTATCCCCTCTCCTACGAGCAGTACTTC.

This clonotype has a single count. This sequence may be a read error, since a much larger clone differs from it by one base. V gene TRBV27 combines with J gene TRBJ2-1; no reliable D call. The J call is uncertain, as TRBJ2-7 better fits the DNA end. In germline, CDR1 is MNHEY, CDR2 SMNVEV (reference sequence). The CDR3 totals 14 residues. Written as DNA, the CDR3 is TGTGCCAGCAGTTTAAATGGGGTGACCAATGAGCAGTACTTC. This sequence encodes CASSLNGVTNEQYF.

This clonotype was found many times. The chain carries TRBV30 and TRBJ1-4; D remains ambiguous. The ends were cut back, 0 bases at V and 7 bases at J, with 6 bases in the middle. Germline CDR1 GTSNPN, CDR2 SVGIG (reference sequence). The CDR3 extends over 12 amino acids. The CDR3 reads CAWSVVGEKLFF. The CDR3 DNA sequence: TGTGCCTGGAGTGTAGTAGGTGAAAAACTGTTTTTT.

This clonotype was counted many times. The V and J genes are TRBV28 and TRBJ2-5; D could derive from TRBD1 or TRBD2 (5 bases each). The CDR3 consists of 14 residues. The germline V gene encodes CDR1 MDHEN and CDR2 SYDVKM. V lost 5 bases and J lost 5, with 15 bases in between. In DNA form, the CDR3 reads TGTGCCAGCAGTCCTCAGGGAGAGGACGAGACCCAGTACTTC. As protein: CASSPQGEDETQYF.

This clonotype has ten or more counts. The chain joins TRBV11-2 to TRBJ1-5; 8 bases line up with TRBD1. The V gene end was trimmed by 3 bases and the J gene end by 6 bases; junction bases not matched to a gene: 1. Germline CDR1 SGHAT, CDR2 FQNNGV. The CDR3 is 13 residues long. The CDR3 sequence is CASSLDRVQPQHF. For the CDR3, the DNA is TGTGCCAGCAGCTTGGACAGGGTTCAGCCCCAGCATTTT. The full variable domain, its missing parts supplied by reference TRBV11-2 and TRBJ1-5, is EAGVAQSPRYKIIEKRQSVAFWCNPISGHATLYWYQQILGQGPKLLIQFQNNGVVDDSQLPKDRFSAERLKGVDSTLKIQPAKLEDSAVYLCASSLDRVQPQHFGDGTRLSIL.

In this sample, this clonotype turned up many times. Written as DNA, the CDR3 is TGTGCCAGTAGTATAGGCGGGTACACTGAAGCTTTCTTT. Its translation: CASSIGGYTEAFF. J is TRBJ1-1 and V is TRBV19; no clear D gene. The CDR3 runs to 13 residues. V shed 1 base and J shed 3 bases, with 6 bases lying between them. CDR1 and CDR2 (germline): LNHDA, SQIVND (reference sequence).

The V gene is TRBV5-4, the J gene TRBJ2-1; D not resolved. CDR3 length: 14 amino acids. The germline V gene has CDR1 SGHNT and CDR2 YYREEE (reference sequence). Trimming removed 3 bases from V and 6 bases from J, with 13 bases in between. CDR3 protein: CASSSRLVGNEQFF. The CDR3, as DNA: TGTGCCAGCAGCTCCCGGCTAGTCGGCAATGAGCAGTTCTTC.

Worth noting for this clonotype: A much larger clone lies one base from this, so it may be a read error. The conserved final phenylalanine or tryptophan is absent from the CDR3, which likely points to a read error. The chain employs TRBV11-2 and TRBJ2-3, with D perhaps assigned TRBD1 or TRBD2 (5 bases each). Germline values: CDR1 SGHAT, CDR2 FQNNGV. The CDR3 length is 15 residues. V was trimmed by 3 bases and J by 3 bases, leaving 13 bases between them. CDR3 loop: CASSFPEGRTDTQYS. The CDR3 region has the DNA TGTGCCAGCAGCTTTCCCGAGGGACGGACAGATACGCAGTATTCT.

This clonotype was seen many times. V usage is TRBV30 and J usage is TRBJ2-1; possibly TRBD1 for D (5 bases). V was clipped by 5 bases and J by 7 bases, with 9 bases between them. From germline, CDR1 is GTSNPN and CDR2 SVGIG (reference sequence). The CDR3 consists of 11 residues. CDR3 in DNA: TGTGCCTGGGGGGCTGGGAATGAGCAGTTCTTC. It encodes CAWGAGNEQFF. The variable domain in full, completed from reference TRBV30 and TRBJ2-1, reads SQTIHQWPATLVQPVGSPLSLECTVEGTSNPNLYWYRQAAGRGLQLLFYSVGIGQISSEVPQNLSASRPQDRQFILSSKKLLLSDSGFYLCAWGAGNEQFFGPGTRLTVL.

This chain joins TRBV24-1 and TRBJ2-3, with 9 bases lining up with TRBD1. V gave up 5 bases and J gave up 2 bases; unmatched junction bases: 7. The germline gives CDR1 KGHDR, CDR2 SFDVKD. This CDR3 is 16 amino acids long. CDR3 nucleotide sequence: TGTGCCACCAGTGCCCCGGGACAGGGTAACACAGATACGCAGTATTTT. This codes for CATSAPGQGNTDTQYF.

This rearrangement joins TRBV28 to TRBJ1-6, with D unclear. Germline CDR1 is MDHEN and CDR2 is SYDVKM. V dropped 4 bases and J dropped 7 bases, with 17 bases sitting between them. This CDR3 comprises 16 residues. The CDR3 nucleotides are TGTGCCAGCAGTTCCAATCCGTCGGGTTACAATTCACCCCTCCACTTT. Encoded protein: CASSSNPSGYNSPLHF.

This clonotype showed up many times. V gene TRBV28 combines with J gene TRBJ2-7, with 8 bases lining up with TRBD1. CDR1 and CDR2 from the germline V gene are MDHEN and SYDVKM. CDR3 size: 15 residues. V dropped 6 bases and J dropped 7; count of bases not matched to a gene: 14. The CDR3 DNA reads TGTGCCAGCAGCTCGGCGCAGGGGGCGGTTGGGGAGCAGTACTTC. This codes for CASSSAQGAVGEQYF.

This clonotype was seen ten or more times. V is TRBV5-5 and J is TRBJ2-1, with 14 bases matching TRBD2. Germline-derived CDR1 and CDR2 are SGHKS and YYEKEE (reference sequence). Losses at the gene ends were 5 bases for V and 10 bases for J; bases not matched to a gene: 17. The CDR3 covers 18 residues. The CDR3 loop is CASRKPTSGRARRPEQFF. The CDR3 DNA sequence: TGTGCCAGCAGGAAACCGACTAGCGGGAGGGCGCGCCGGCCCGAGCAGTTCTTC.

This clonotype was seen ten or more times. The chain has TRBV7-9 and TRBJ2-1; maybe TRBD2 (5 bases). Germline CDR1 SEHNR, CDR2 FQNEAQ (reference sequence). V dropped 1 base and J dropped 3 bases, with 7 bases sitting between them. The CDR3 has 14 residues. As DNA, the CDR3 is TGTGCCAGCAGCTTAGTGAGCGGCTACAATGAGCAGTTCTTC. Its protein product is CASSLVSGYNEQFF. The whole variable domain, remainder taken from reference TRBV7-9 and TRBJ2-1, is DTGVSQNPRHKITKRGQNVTFRCDPISEHNRLYWYRQTLGQGPEFLTYFQNEAQLEKSRLLSDRFSAERPKGSFSTLEIQRTEQGDSAMYLCASSLVSGYNEQFFGPGTRLTVL.